These T cell receptor beta chains were read from a single sample in a study of regulatory T cells in long-lasting Graves disease. Each CDR3 protein is one row after TCRdb ran MiXCR on the multiplex PCR reads. This sample has hundreds of thousands of distinct CDR3 sequences, with 25% to 30% found just once. Sequences were derived from peripheral blood mononuclear cells (PBMCs), sampled when the disease was refractory, from a patient treated with antithyroid drugs. These TCRs come from a female donor with Graves disease. CDR3s include the opening cysteine and the closing phenylalanine or tryptophan. A D gene is named only where the DNA matches it firmly. The size field is filled for only some rows; it gives once, few, many or a size class.

J,size,D,V,CDR3,DNA
TRBJ2-7,-,TRBD2,TRBV11-2,CASSRQLAGRSEQYF,TGTGCCAGCAGCAGACAGCTAGCGGGTCGGTCTGAGCAGTACTTC
TRBJ2-7,few,-,TRBV12-3/TRBV12-4,CASSLLGLGVSEQYF,TGTGCCAGCAGTTTGTTAGGGCTCGGCGTTAGCGAGCAGTACTTC
TRBJ2-5,-,TRBD2,TRBV6-1,CASSGTSGPQETQYF,TGTGCCAGCAGTGGGACTAGCGGCCCACAAGAGACCCAGTACTTC
TRBJ1-2,many,-,TRBV2,CASKLAAEGYTF,TGTGCCAGCAAGTTGGCAGCAGAAGGCTACACCTTC
TRBJ2-5,-,-,TRBV2,CTSNPQRVETQYF,TGTACCAGCAATCCACAGAGGGTAGAGACCCAGTACTTC
TRBJ2-7,-,TRBD2,TRBV25-1,CASSRGRVQYF,TGTGCCAGCAGCCGAGGGAGGGTTCAGTACTTC
TRBJ2-7,-,TRBD2,TRBV6-5,CASSLAGGPWEQYF,TGTGCCAGCAGTTTAGCGGGAGGGCCGTGGGAGCAGTACTTC
TRBJ2-2,-,TRBD2,TRBV9,CASTPGGPFGRRNGELFF,TGTGCCAGCACCCCGGGGGGTCCCTTTGGGCGACGGAACGGGGAGCTGTTTTTT
TRBJ1-1,few,TRBD1,TRBV19,CASSEQTGMNTEAFF,TGTGCCAGTAGTGAGCAGACAGGGATGAACACTGAAGCTTTCTTT
TRBJ2-7,-,-,TRBV5-5,CASSLGAGEGYEQYF,TGTGCCAGCAGCTTGGGTGCAGGGGAGGGGTACGAGCAGTACTTC
TRBJ1-5,few,-,TRBV6-1,CASSPRRAQPQHF,TGTGCCAGCAGTCCAAGAAGGGCCCAGCCCCAGCATTTT
TRBJ1-6,-,-,TRBV27,CASSFSSGTHNSPLHF,TGTGCCAGCAGTTTCAGCAGCGGGACACATAATTCACCCCTCCACTTT
TRBJ1-4,few,-,TRBV5-8,CASSPPGRRNEKLFF,TGTGCCAGCAGTCCTCCGGGCAGACGAAATGAAAAACTGTTTTTT
TRBJ1-2,many,-,TRBV11-2,CASSYPDNYGYTF,TGTGCCAGCAGCTACCCCGACAACTATGGCTACACCTTC
TRBJ2-3,-,-,TRBV12-3/TRBV12-4,CASSLRSGSTDTQYF,TGTGCCAGCAGTTTACGGAGCGGGAGCACAGATACGCAGTATTTT
TRBJ1-5,-,-,TRBV28,CASSKQFNQPQHF,TGTGCCAGCAGTAAGCAGTTCAATCAGCCCCAGCATTTT
TRBJ1-1,-,-,TRBV3-1,CASSQALLRGLNTEAFF,TGTGCCAGCAGCCAAGCTCTTCTCAGGGGTTTGAACACTGAAGCTTTCTTT
TRBJ2-5,once,TRBD1,TRBV7-9,CASSLAGQVQETQYF,TGTGCCAGCAGCTTAGCCGGACAGGTACAAGAGACCCAGTACTTC
TRBJ2-4,-,-,TRBV18,CASSSGPKNIQYF,TGTGCCAGCTCCTCGGGCCCCAAAAACATTCAGTACTTC
TRBJ1-2,-,TRBD1,TRBV6-2/TRBV6-3,CASSFTGTEGGYTF,TGTGCCAGCAGTTTTACCGGGACAGAGGGAGGCTACACCTTC
TRBJ2-4,-,-,TRBV6-1,CASERKNIQYF,TGTGCCAGCGAAAGGAAAAACATTCAGTACTTC
TRBJ2-2,-,-,TRBV2,CASRAGGITGELFF,TGTGCCAGCAGGGCAGGGGGGATCACCGGGGAGCTGTTTTTT
TRBJ2-2,few,TRBD1,TRBV6-2/TRBV6-3,CASSTPTGMAGELFF,TGTGCCAGCAGTACTCCGACAGGGATGGCCGGGGAGCTGTTTTTT
TRBJ1-1,many,-,TRBV2,CASTDGRVNTEAFF,TGTGCCAGCACGGACGGCAGGGTGAACACTGAAGCTTTCTTT
TRBJ1-5,few,TRBD1,TRBV20-1,CSARISGGGLDNQPQHF,TGCAGTGCTAGAATATCAGGGGGCGGATTGGACAATCAGCCCCAGCATTTT
TRBJ1-2,many,TRBD1,TRBV12-3/TRBV12-4,CASRVTGLDYGYTF,TGTGCCAGCAGAGTGACAGGGTTGGATTATGGCTACACCTTC
TRBJ1-4,-,-,TRBV30,CAFTGGKSEKLFF,TGTGCCTTCACTGGGGGGAAAAGTGAAAAACTATTTTTT
TRBJ2-1,-,TRBD2,TRBV11-2,CASGPSGRRDEQFF,TGTGCCAGCGGACCTAGCGGGAGAAGGGATGAGCAGTTCTTC
TRBJ1-6,-,-,TRBV4-2,CASSQEGGWVSPLHF,TGTGCCAGCAGCCAAGAAGGGGGGTGGGTTTCACCCCTCCACTTT
TRBJ1-1,-,-,TRBV30,CACWGAGAFF,-
TRBJ2-7,many,TRBD2,TRBV6-1,CASSEAGAGASYEQYF,TGTGCCAGCAGTGAAGCGGGAGCGGGAGCGTCCTACGAGCAGTACTTC
TRBJ2-7,-,-,TRBV20-1,CSARVRGHEQYF,TGCAGTGCTAGAGTCCGGGGCCACGAGCAGTACTTC
TRBJ2-7,few,TRBD2,TRBV20-1,CSAIPHDGRALNEQYF,TGCAGTGCAATACCTCACGACGGGAGGGCCTTAAACGAGCAGTACTTC
TRBJ1-2,-,-,TRBV5-5,CASSFGDPDYAYGYTF,TGTGCCAGCAGCTTTGGGGATCCAGATTACGCCTATGGCTACACCTTC
TRBJ2-7,-,TRBD2,TRBV14,CASSQGAGRYEQYF,TGTGCCAGCAGCCAGGGAGCGGGGAGGTACGAGCAGTACTTC
TRBJ1-2,-,-,TRBV6-1,CASRRQEAYGYTF,TGTGCCAGCAGGAGACAGGAGGCCTATGGCTACACCTTC
TRBJ2-7,-,-,TRBV7-2,CASSESGYPLLRQYF,TGTGCCAGCAGCGAAAGTGGCTACCCACTACTACGGCAGTACTTC
TRBJ2-7,-,-,TRBV5-1,CASTRGGGYNEQYF,TGCGCCAGCACCCGGGGTGGGGGCTACAACGAGCAGTACTTC
TRBJ2-3,-,TRBD2,TRBV7-6,CASTFLAGGTTDTQYF,TGTGCCAGCACCTTCCTAGCGGGAGGGACCACAGATACGCAGTATTTT
TRBJ1-2,-,TRBD1,TRBV19,CASSRAGTDYGYTF,TGTGCCAGTAGCAGGGCAGGGACAGACTATGGCTACACCTTC
TRBJ2-7,-,TRBD2,TRBV29-1,CSVKIAGTSGRYEQYF,TGCAGCGTGAAAATCGCCGGGACTAGCGGGAGGTACGAGCAGTACTTC
TRBJ2-7,few,TRBD2,TRBV20-1,CSARALAGSYEQYF,TGCAGTGCTAGAGCGCTAGCGGGCTCCTACGAGCAGTACTTC
TRBJ2-5,-,-,TRBV10-1,CASSDWGDETQYF,TGCGCCAGCAGTGACTGGGGAGATGAGACCCAGTACTTC
TRBJ1-2,-,-,TRBV6-2/TRBV6-3,CASTGRGFTIGHTF,TGTGCCAGCACCGGCCGAGGGTTCACTATAGGCCACACCTTC